A single sample gave rise to the 9 T cell receptor beta chains below, sequenced in a study of cytomegalovirus exposure and HLA in healthy donors. Primers: 60 Vbeta forward and 13 Jbeta reverse. Some clones are missing from TCRdb's copy, which holds only in-frame ones; the method was immunoSEQ multiplex PCR. The table shows 200,000 or so clones, with roughly 80% occurring only once. Material for sequencing was PBMCs. Receptors originate from a woman aged 45-59 years in good health and CMV-seropositive.

The chain couples TRBV5-6 to TRBJ1-1; D is ambiguous. The CDR3 length is 12 residues. With 0 bases removed from V and 8 bases from J, the gap between germline ends came to 8 bases. Germline loops: CDR1 SGHDT, CDR2 YYEEEE. CDR3 residues: CASSLGPVEAFF. The CDR3 region has the DNA TGTGCCAGCAGCTTGGGTCCCGTAGAAGCTTTCTTT. Full variable domain (remainder filled in from reference TRBV5-6 and TRBJ1-1): DAGVTQSPTHLIKTRGQQVTLRCSPKSGHDTVSWYQQALGQGPQFIFQYYEEEERQRGNFPDRFSGHQFPNYSSELNVNALLLGDSALYLCASSLGPVEAFFGQGTRLTVV.

The J gene is TRBJ2-7, the V gene TRBV15; 7 bases line up with TRBD2. V was pared by 0 bases and J by 5 bases, with 10 bases of the junction left unmatched. The CDR3 is 16 residues long. Germline V gene sequence: CDR1 LNHNV, CDR2 YYDKDF (reference sequence). The CDR3 sequence is CATSRDRAGVDHEQYF. In nucleotides, the CDR3 is TGTGCCACCAGCAGAGATCGGGCGGGAGTGGACCACGAGCAGTACTTC.

V and J are TRBV30 and TRBJ1-6; 7 nucleotides match TRBD1. The germline V gene encodes CDR1 GTSNPN and CDR2 SVGIG (reference sequence). CDR3 length: 14 residues. V was clipped by 3 bases and J by 5 bases; unmatched bases: 4. The CDR3 coding sequence is TGTGCCTGGAGGGGGACAGCCGATAATTCACCCCTCCACTTT. This encodes CAWRGTADNSPLHF.

The chain links TRBV9 to TRBJ1-4, with D uncertain. Trimming cost V 0 bases and J 3 bases, with 15 bases left between them. Germline V gene lookup returns CDR1 SGDLS and CDR2 YYNGEE. CDR3 length: 17 residues. The CDR3 here is CASSVGWSLGSNEKLFF. CDR3 DNA sequence: TGTGCCAGCAGCGTAGGGTGGAGCCTCGGATCTAATGAAAAACTGTTTTTT.

The V and J genes are TRBV28 and TRBJ2-7; tentative D call: TRBD2 (5 bases). The CDR3 is 13 amino acids. The ends were cut back, 5 bases at V and 1 base at J, with 9 bases in the middle. Germline V lookup: CDR1 MDHEN, CDR2 SYDVKM. CDR3 coding DNA: TGTGCCAGCAGTCCCGGAGGTTCCTACGAGCAGTACTTC. It yields the protein CASSPGGSYEQYF.

The chain has TRBV18 and TRBJ2-3; the match to TRBD2 covers 8 bases. Germline CDR1 reads KGHSH; CDR2 reads LQKENI. The CDR3 sequence is 15 residues long. J gave up 6 bases and V 0 bases, and 5 bases lay outside the gene matches. For the CDR3, the DNA is TGTGCCAGCTCACCACCCCTAGCGGGTCTGGATACGCAGTATTTT. It yields the protein CASSPPLAGLDTQYF.

V is TRBV7-9 and J is TRBJ2-5; unclear D gene. V lost 8 bases and J lost 1, with 8 bases in between. Germline CDR1 is SEHNR and CDR2 is FQNEAQ (reference sequence). There are 12 residues in the CDR3. CDR3 in DNA: TGTGCCAGCCGCCTGAGCCAAGAGACCCAGTACTTC. It specifies CASRLSQETQYF.

The rearrangement links TRBV28 to TRBJ2-6; D is ambiguous. CDR1 is MDHEN and CDR2 is SYDVKM in the germline V gene. The V and J ends lost 2 bases and 4 bases respectively, with 3 bases between them. The CDR3 totals 13 residues. CDR3 sequence reads: CASSLTGANVLTF. Here the CDR3 DNA reads TGTGCCAGCAGTTTAACAGGGGCCAACGTCCTGACTTTC.

The CDR3: CASSQTQVNTEAFF. CDR3 DNA: TGTGCCAGCTCACAAACACAGGTCAACACTGAAGCTTTCTTT. The chain has TRBV18 and TRBJ1-1; D possibly corresponds to TRBD1 (5 bases). This CDR3 contains 14 residues. Germline-derived CDR1 and CDR2 are KGHSH and LQKENI. The V end was cut by 4 bases, the J end by 2 bases, with 11 bases between.